The T cell receptor beta chain under discussion was sequenced for a study of CD8+ T cells in alopecia areata. Sequencing used cDNA as its template, made by extracting RNA and reverse transcribing it. Generated by immunoSEQ multiplex PCR, the TCRdb table keeps only in-frame clones and is missing some. Of around 35,000 clones in the sample, 45% to 70% were seen once. Germline V gene lookup returns CDR1 MDHEN and CDR2 SYDVKM. The CDR3 length is 12 residues. Trimming shortened V by 5 bases and J by 5 bases, and 10 bases separated the two germline ends. In a group of 4 or 5 patients, CD4+ cells were sorted into CD25+CD127- cells.

This receptor was obtained from a human donor with alopecia areata. Sequencing was carried out using CD4+ Tregs sorted from blood. The chain combines TRBV28 with TRBJ2-7; no firm D call. The CDR3 here is CASSPMRHEQYF. The CDR3 bases are TGTGCCAGCAGTCCGATGCGCCACGAGCAGTACTTC.